The 14 T cell receptor beta chains reported below all come from one sample, sequenced in a study of T-cell reconstitution after alpha-beta-depleted transplantation in children. Construction of the TCRbeta library involved unique molecular identifiers. TCRdb reanalysed the PCR reads using MiXCR and keeps one entry per CDR3 protein. This table holds around 440,000 distinct CDR3 sequences, 15% to 20% found once. This material consisted of PBMCs, mostly from graft donor cells, taken 360 days after TCRalphabeta/CD19-depleted stem cell transplant. The receptors were gathered from a boy under three years old who had a stem cell transplant for Wiskott-Aldrich syndrome, so the T cells may come from the graft donor.

This clonotype was seen a handful of times. The genes are TRBV5-5 and TRBJ2-2, with D possibly being TRBD1 (6 bases). Trimming stripped 0 bases from V and 2 bases from J, with 11 bases between. Germline CDR1 and CDR2: SGHKS and YYEKEE (reference sequence). This CDR3 spans 16 amino acids. The CDR3 bases are TGTGCCAGCAGCTTGGGGACAGACCCAAACACCGGGGAGCTGTTTTTT. It translates to CASSLGTDPNTGELFF.

The sample holds many counts of this clonotype. CDR3: CASSLWQMNTEAFF. CDR3 nucleotide sequence: TGTGCCAGCAGTTTATGGCAGATGAACACTGAAGCTTTCTTT. The genes are TRBV12-3 or TRBV12-4 and TRBJ1-1; D gene ambiguous. The CDR3 sequence is 14 residues long. Deletions cut 2 bases from V and 0 bases from J, with 7 bases between.

V and J are TRBV5-1 and TRBJ2-7; the match to TRBD1 covers 8 bases. This CDR3 has 16 amino acids. V shed 0 bases, J shed 5 bases, and the junction held 10 bases outside the gene matches. Germline CDR1 is SGHRS and CDR2 is YFSETQ. The CDR3 region has the DNA TGCGCCAGCAGCTTGGCCGTACAGGGGGGATTCGACGAGCAGTACTTC. Translation: CASSLAVQGGFDEQYF.

This clonotype was recorded a few times. The chain joins TRBV10-3 to TRBJ2-3; D gene uncertain. Germline assignment: CDR1 ENHRY and CDR2 SYGVKD. Trimming pared 3 bases from V and 7 bases from J, leaving 8 bases between. The CDR3 has 12 amino acids. Here the CDR3 reads CAISDGMHTQYF. CDR3 sequence (DNA): TGTGCCATCAGTGATGGAATGCATACGCAGTATTTT.

This chain joins TRBV12-3 or TRBV12-4 and TRBJ2-5; D might be TRBD1 (6 bases). The CDR3 spans 15 residues. Trimming shortened V by 3 bases and J by 0 bases, and 11 bases separated the two germline ends. CDR3 bases: TGTGCCAGCAGTTTGGACAGCTTTTACCAAGAGACCCAGTACTTC. It specifies CASSLDSFYQETQYF.

The rearrangement uses TRBV5-1 and TRBJ1-1; D is undetermined. The germline gives CDR1 SGHRS, CDR2 YFSETQ. This CDR3 has 13 amino acids. V lost 2 bases to trimming and J lost 3 bases, with 8 bases between them. CDR3 coding DNA: TGCGCCAGCAGCTTCGAGAAGTACACTGAAGCTTTCTTT. Translation: CASSFEKYTEAFF.

A few counts support this clonotype. The chain recombines TRBV11-2 with TRBJ2-3; a weak D match, TRBD2 (6 bases). The CDR3 has 18 residues. Deletions cut 4 bases from V and 0 bases from J, with 20 bases between. Germline V gives CDR1 SGHAT, CDR2 FQNNGV. CDR3 nucleotide sequence: TGTGCCAGCAGCTCCAAGCGGGTTGTAGGGTCCAGCACAGATACGCAGTATTTT. Protein product: CASSSKRVVGSSTDTQYF.

This chain connects TRBV15 to TRBJ2-6; D is possibly TRBD1 (6 bases). This CDR3 has 18 amino acids. V lost 3 bases, J lost 0 bases, and 15 bases lay in between. Germline lookup yields CDR1 LNHNV and CDR2 YYDKDF (reference sequence). The chain's CDR3 is CATSSPRGGSSGANVLTF. The CDR3 coding sequence is TGTGCCACCAGCAGTCCCAGGGGCGGGTCCTCTGGGGCCAACGTCCTGACTTTC.

The rearrangement joins TRBV4-1 to TRBJ2-1; 10 bases are a match to TRBD1. The CDR3 totals 17 residues. The J segment lost 5 bases and the V segment lost 0 bases, leaving 7 bases of the junction unmatched. Per the germline V gene, CDR1 is MGHRA and CDR2 is YSYEKL. For the CDR3, the DNA is TGCGCCAGCAGCCAAGAAGGCGGGACAGGGGATAACAATGAGCAGTTCTTC. As protein: CASSQEGGTGDNNEQFF.

The V gene is TRBV28, the J gene TRBJ2-1, with D tentatively TRBD2 (6 bases). CDR1 MDHEN and CDR2 SYDVKM come from the germline V gene. Trimming pared 7 bases from V and 0 bases from J, leaving 16 bases between. The CDR3 covers 16 residues. The CDR3 protein is CASNSRSGRSYNEQFF. As DNA, the CDR3 is TGTGCCAGCAATTCCCGTAGCGGTCGCTCCTACAATGAGCAGTTCTTC. Full variable domain (rest looked up from reference TRBV28 and TRBJ2-1): DVKVTQSSRYLVKRTGEKVFLECVQDMDHENMFWYRQDPGLGLRLIYFSYDVKMKEKGDIPEGYSVSREKKERFSLILESASTNQTSMYLCASNSRSGRSYNEQFFGPGTRLTVL.

The J gene is TRBJ2-7, the V gene TRBV5-6, with D perhaps given as TRBD1 or TRBD2 (5 bases each). The CDR3 extends over 15 amino acids. Deletions cut 1 base from V and 0 bases from J, with 11 bases between. The germline gives CDR1 SGHDT, CDR2 YYEEEE. DNA for the CDR3: TGTGCCAGCAGCTTGAACGGGGCCCTCTCCTACGAGCAGTACTTC. Its protein product is CASSLNGALSYEQYF.

This clonotype was detected a few times. The CDR3 bases are TGCGCCAGCAAGGCGTTGGGACAGGGTGAGCAGTTCTTC. This translates into CASKALGQGEQFF. J is TRBJ2-1 and V is TRBV4-3; 9 bases align to TRBD1. Per the germline V gene, CDR1 is LGHNA and CDR2 is YSLEER. The CDR3 runs 13 residues. V was clipped by 7 bases and J by 9 bases; unmatched bases: 7.

A few counts support this clonotype. This sequence joins TRBV7-9 and TRBJ1-4; 9 nucleotides line up with TRBD1. Germline trimming cut 5 bases from V and 7 bases from J; bases unmatched to any gene: 5. Germline V gene data show CDR1 as SEHNR and CDR2 as FQNEAQ (reference sequence). This CDR3 contains 14 residues. CDR3 in amino acids: CASSEQGASEKLFF. CDR3 sequence (DNA): TGTGCCAGCAGCGAACAGGGGGCTAGTGAAAAACTGTTTTTT.

This clonotype has just a few counts. The CDR3 loop is CASSLRVVTSGANVLTF. The CDR3 region has the DNA TGTGCCAGCAGCTTACGGGTAGTAACATCTGGGGCCAACGTCCTGACTTTC. The V call is TRBV11-2, the J call TRBJ2-6; no clear D. This CDR3 contains 17 residues. CDR1 is SGHAT, CDR2 FQNNGV, per germline. The germline V and J ends were trimmed by 2 bases and 1 base, with 12 bases remaining between them. The complete variable domain, with remaining parts taken from reference TRBV11-2 and TRBJ2-6, reads EAGVAQSPRYKIIEKRQSVAFWCNPISGHATLYWYQQILGQGPKLLIQFQNNGVVDDSQLPKDRFSAERLKGVDSTLKIQPAKLEDSAVYLCASSLRVVTSGANVLTFGAGSRLTVL.